Each of the 24 T cell receptor beta chains below was sequenced from the same sample in a study of CD8+ T cells in alopecia areata. Reverse transcription of extracted RNA yielded cDNA, which provided the sequencing template. Assay used: immunoSEQ multiplex PCR; TCRdb lists only in-frame clones, some missing. The table shows about 180,000 clones, with roughly 60% occurring only once. The specimen was CD4+ T cells sorted from blood, collected at week 0. These receptors originate from a human donor with alopecia areata.

The chain links TRBV27 to TRBJ2-7; TRBD2 matches 7 bases. Germline V gene sequence: CDR1 MNHEY, CDR2 SMNVEV (reference sequence). CDR3 length: 14 amino acids. Trimming took 5 bases from V and 1 from J; bases not matched to a gene: 5. DNA of the CDR3: TGTGCCAGCAGTCTAGCGGTCCGTTCCTACGAGCAGTACTTC. Encoded protein: CASSLAVRSYEQYF.

The J gene is TRBJ2-1, the V gene TRBV7-2; perhaps D is TRBD1 or TRBD2 (5 bases each). The CDR3 consists of 14 residues. Trimming cost V 5 bases and J 9 bases, with 17 bases left between them. The germline V gene encodes CDR1 SGHTA and CDR2 FQGNSA. The CDR3 region is CASSPGPRKAEQFF. The CDR3, as DNA: TGTGCCAGCAGCCCGGGGCCTCGCAAGGCTGAGCAGTTCTTC.

The chain combines TRBV2 with TRBJ2-3; 7 nucleotides match TRBD2. Trimming removed 2 bases from V and 0 bases from J; junction bases left unmatched: 5. The CDR3 contains 16 residues. Germline V gene data show CDR1 as SNHLY and CDR2 as FYNNEI. Written as DNA, the CDR3 is TGTGCCAGCAGTGAAATGTCTAGCGGTAGCACAGATACGCAGTATTTT. It yields the protein CASSEMSSGSTDTQYF.

The chain joins TRBV29-1 to TRBJ1-2, with D unresolved. V was cut by 3 bases and J by 5 bases, with 10 bases left in between. CDR3 size: 12 residues. Germline CDR1 is SQVTM and CDR2 is ANQGSEA. The CDR3 sequence is CSVEVLGYGYTF. DNA of the CDR3: TGCAGCGTTGAGGTCCTGGGGTATGGCTACACCTTC. The complete variable domain, with remaining parts taken from reference TRBV29-1 and TRBJ1-2, reads SAVISQKPSRDICQRGTSLTIQCQVDSQVTMMFWYRQQPGQSLTLIATANQGSEATYESGFVIDKFPISRPNLTFSTLTVSNMSPEDSSIYLCSVEVLGYGYTFGSGTRLTVV.

CDR3 sequence reads: CASSPTAGEKEKLFF. The CDR3 DNA reads as TGTGCCAGCAGCCCAACAGCAGGGGAGAAAGAAAAACTGTTTTTT. This chain links TRBV5-6 with TRBJ1-4; D might be TRBD1 (6 bases). Trimming shortened V by 4 bases and J by 8 bases, and 18 bases separated the two germline ends. The CDR3 runs to 15 residues. Germline assignment: CDR1 SGHDT and CDR2 YYEEEE.

The V gene is TRBV4-3, the J gene TRBJ1-6; D is unresolved. Germline V gene sequence: CDR1 LGHNA, CDR2 YSLEER. This CDR3 has 19 amino acids. Trimming took off 6 bases at V and 13 bases at J, with 34 bases between the two ends. DNA for the CDR3: TGCGCCAGCAGGGTCAGTCCTCCAAATTTGCCGAAGCAGGAGGATCCCCTCCACTTT. It encodes CASRVSPPNLPKQEDPLHF.

J is TRBJ1-1 and V is TRBV29-1; the D is unclear. The length of the CDR3 is 11 residues. V was pared by 6 bases and J by 0 bases, with 5 bases between. CDR1 is SQVTM, CDR2 ANQGSEA, per germline. This chain's CDR3 is CSVDMNTEAFF. DNA of the CDR3: TGCAGCGTCGATATGAACACTGAAGCTTTCTTT.

This chain uses TRBV29-1 with TRBJ1-2, with TRBD1 identical over 9 bases. CDR1 and CDR2 from the germline V gene are SQVTM and ANQGSEA. The V and J ends lost 2 bases and 0 bases, in that order; junction bases with no gene match: 1. The CDR3 contains 14 residues. CDR3 sequence reads: CSVERQGANYGYTF. The CDR3 DNA reads TGCAGCGTTGAACGACAGGGGGCTAACTATGGCTACACCTTC.

In this sample, this clone turned up once. V gene TRBV29-1 combines with J gene TRBJ1-1, with D unclear. V was shortened by 4 bases and J by 0 bases, with 6 bases between the two germline ends. Germline CDR1 is SQVTM and CDR2 is ANQGSEA. The CDR3 is 12 amino acids. The CDR3 coding sequence is TGCAGCGTTGGGGGTATGAACACTGAAGCTTTCTTT. This translates into CSVGGMNTEAFF.

This clone was detected a few times. This chain connects TRBV2 to TRBJ2-5; 11 bases map to TRBD2. Trimming took 1 base from V and 7 from J; bases not matched to a gene: 8. Per germline, CDR1 SNHLY and CDR2 FYNNEI. The CDR3 contains 16 residues. Here the CDR3 DNA reads TGTGCCAGCAGTGAAGGTAGCGGGGGGGCCGTCGGGACCCAGTACTTC. This encodes CASSEGSGGAVGTQYF.

This sequence joins TRBV10-3 and TRBJ2-5; D gene unclear. Germline-derived CDR1 and CDR2 are ENHRY and SYGVKD. The CDR3 contains 12 residues. V gave up 8 bases and J gave up 1 base, with 8 bases separating them. The CDR3 DNA follows: TGTGCCATCCGCGGTCTCCAAGAGACCCAGTACTTC. This encodes CAIRGLQETQYF.

This chain joins TRBV29-1 and TRBJ2-1; TRBD2 agrees at 12 bases. The CDR3 extends over 19 amino acids. From germline, CDR1 is SQVTM and CDR2 ANQGSEA. V dropped 1 base and J dropped 0; count of bases not matched to a gene: 10. CDR3 nucleotide sequence: TGCAGCGTTGAAGCCGTACTAGCGGGGGGCCCGAGCTCCTACAATGAGCAGTTCTTC. Protein: CSVEAVLAGGPSSYNEQFF.

This clone was detected a few times. The chain is built from TRBV29-1 and TRBJ2-4; either TRBD1 or TRBD2 may supply D (5 bases each). This CDR3 has 14 amino acids. V was pared by 6 bases and J by 0 bases, with 12 bases between. The germline V gene encodes CDR1 SQVTM and CDR2 ANQGSEA. CDR3 sequence reads: CSVRDRLAKNIQYF. The CDR3 DNA sequence: TGCAGCGTACGGGACCGGTTAGCCAAAAACATTCAGTACTTC. Full variable domain (rest looked up from reference TRBV29-1 and TRBJ2-4): SAVISQKPSRDICQRGTSLTIQCQVDSQVTMMFWYRQQPGQSLTLIATANQGSEATYESGFVIDKFPISRPNLTFSTLTVSNMSPEDSSIYLCSVRDRLAKNIQYFGAGTRLSVL.

The genes are TRBV30 and TRBJ2-1; a weak D match, TRBD2 (7 bases). The germline V gene has CDR1 GTSNPN and CDR2 SVGIG (reference sequence). V was pared by 6 bases and J by 7 bases, with 13 bases between. The CDR3 runs to 12 residues. The CDR3 region has the DNA TGTGCCTGTCCGCGGGGGCAAAATGAGCAGTTCTTC. It codes for CACPRGQNEQFF.

The rearrangement links TRBV10-3 to TRBJ1-1; maybe TRBD1 (5 bases). Germline CDR1 is ENHRY and CDR2 is SYGVKD. This CDR3 region has 13 residues. V lost 0 bases to trimming and J lost 10 bases, with 12 bases between them. This chain's CDR3 is CAISESTLGGAFF. In nucleotides, the CDR3 is TGTGCCATCAGTGAGTCGACTCTTGGGGGAGCTTTCTTT.

The chain employs TRBV29-1 and TRBJ1-2; weak D call: TRBD1 (5 bases). Germline lookup yields CDR1 SQVTM and CDR2 ANQGSEA. CDR3 length: 14 amino acids. V lost 4 bases and J lost 4, with 16 bases in between. The CDR3, as DNA: TGCAGCGTTGCACCGAGACAGTACTCCTATGGCTACACCTTC. Translation: CSVAPRQYSYGYTF.

The chain carries TRBV28 and TRBJ1-2; D is unresolved. V was pared by 7 bases and J by 0 bases, with 6 bases between. This CDR3 is 12 amino acids long. The germline gives CDR1 MDHEN, CDR2 SYDVKM. In nucleotides, the CDR3 is TGTGCCAGCACGGATACTAACTATGGCTACACCTTC. Its protein product is CASTDTNYGYTF.

J is TRBJ1-4 and V is TRBV30; the D is unclear. The CDR3 is 13 residues long. V was cut by 1 base and J by 5 bases, with 8 bases left in between. Germline CDR1 is GTSNPN and CDR2 is SVGIG (reference sequence). CDR3 in DNA: TGTGCCTGGAGTGAGGGCCTCAATGAAAAACTGTTTTTT. It encodes CAWSEGLNEKLFF.

Turning to this clone: In the same sample, other DNA sequences code for this CDR3. J is TRBJ1-1 and V is TRBV29-1; D remains ambiguous. The CDR3 loop spans 13 amino acids. CDR1 and CDR2 from the germline V gene are SQVTM and ANQGSEA. V gave up 5 bases and J gave up 0 bases, with 10 bases separating them. The CDR3 loop reads CSVLRPLNTEAFF. The CDR3 DNA follows: TGCAGCGTTCTGAGACCGCTGAACACTGAAGCTTTCTTT.

This chain links TRBV2 with TRBJ2-7; the D call may be TRBD1 or TRBD2 (5 bases each). V dropped 8 bases and J dropped 2 bases, with 13 bases sitting between them. CDR3 size: 13 residues. Germline values: CDR1 SNHLY, CDR2 FYNNEI. The DNA for the CDR3 is TGTGCCAGCGTCGGGGCAGGGACCTACGAGCAGTACTTC. Translating gives CASVGAGTYEQYF.

The chain combines TRBV11-2 with TRBJ2-1, with a possible D match to TRBD1 (5 bases). Trimming took 4 bases from V and 0 from J, leaving 10 bases between them. The CDR3 extends over 15 amino acids. Looked up from germline, CDR1 is SGHAT and CDR2 is FQNNGV. The CDR3 DNA follows: TGTGCCAGCAGCTCGGACATTTCCTCCTACAATGAGCAGTTCTTC. Translated, it gives CASSSDISSYNEQFF.

The CDR3 region is CSVAAGFEAFF. The CDR3 nucleotides read TGCAGCGTTGCCGCAGGGTTTGAAGCTTTCTTT. The rearrangement links TRBV29-1 to TRBJ1-1; possibly TRBD1 for D (5 bases). Germline-derived CDR1 and CDR2 are SQVTM and ANQGSEA. The ends were cut back, 4 bases at V and 7 bases at J, with 10 bases in the middle. This CDR3 has 11 residues.

About this clone: Other DNA variants within this sample encode the same CDR3. The chain uses TRBV29-1 and TRBJ2-1, with TRBD1 identical over 9 bases. The CDR3 is 14 residues long. J was trimmed by 2 bases and V by 6 bases; bases with no gene match: 5. Looked up from germline, CDR1 is SQVTM and CDR2 is ANQGSEA. The CDR3 DNA is TGCAGCGTGCTAGGACAGGGGACCTACAATGAGCAGTTCTTC. Translating gives CSVLGQGTYNEQFF.

This clone has a count of ten or more. The chain carries TRBV12-5 and TRBJ2-1; unclear D gene. Trimming stripped 6 bases from V and 0 bases from J, with 12 bases between. Germline V CDR1 and CDR2: LGHNT, FRNRAP. The CDR3 spans 15 residues. The CDR3 nucleotides are TGTGCTAGTGGACCTGGTCAGAGCTCCTACAATGAGCAGTTCTTC. The encoded protein is CASGPGQSSYNEQFF.